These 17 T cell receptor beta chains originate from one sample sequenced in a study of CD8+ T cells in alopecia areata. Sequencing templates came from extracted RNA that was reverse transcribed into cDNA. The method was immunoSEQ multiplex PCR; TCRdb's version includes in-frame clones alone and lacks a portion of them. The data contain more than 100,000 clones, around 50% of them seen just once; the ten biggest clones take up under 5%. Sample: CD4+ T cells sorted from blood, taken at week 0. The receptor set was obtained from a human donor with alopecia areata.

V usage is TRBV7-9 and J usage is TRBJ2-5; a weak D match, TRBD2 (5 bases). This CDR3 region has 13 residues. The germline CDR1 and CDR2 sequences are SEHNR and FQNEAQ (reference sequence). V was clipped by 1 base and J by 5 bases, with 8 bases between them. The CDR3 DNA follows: TGTGCCAGCAGCTTAGGAGGGTCGGAGACCCAGTACTTC. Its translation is CASSLGGSETQYF.

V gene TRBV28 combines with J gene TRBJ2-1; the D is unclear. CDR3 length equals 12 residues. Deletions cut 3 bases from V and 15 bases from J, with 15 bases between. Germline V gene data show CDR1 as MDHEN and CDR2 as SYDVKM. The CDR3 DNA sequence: TGTGCCAGCAGTTTGGATCAAAAAAATCCGTTCTTC. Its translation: CASSLDQKNPFF.

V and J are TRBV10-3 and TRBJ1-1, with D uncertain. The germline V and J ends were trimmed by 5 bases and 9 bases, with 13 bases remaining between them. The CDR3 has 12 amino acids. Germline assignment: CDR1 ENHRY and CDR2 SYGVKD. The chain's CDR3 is CAISLVGSQAFF. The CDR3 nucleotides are TGTGCCATCAGTCTCGTAGGCTCTCAAGCTTTCTTT.

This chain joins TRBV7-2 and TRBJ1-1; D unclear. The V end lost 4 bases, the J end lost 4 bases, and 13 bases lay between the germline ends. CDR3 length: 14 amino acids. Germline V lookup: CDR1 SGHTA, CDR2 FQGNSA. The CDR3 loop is CASSSREGRTEAFF. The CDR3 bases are TGTGCCAGCAGCTCGAGGGAGGGCCGCACTGAAGCTTTCTTT.

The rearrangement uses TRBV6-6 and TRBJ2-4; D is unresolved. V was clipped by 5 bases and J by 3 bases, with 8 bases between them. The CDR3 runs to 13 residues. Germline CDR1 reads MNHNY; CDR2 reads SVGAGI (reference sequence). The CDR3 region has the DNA TGTGCCAGCAGTCCGGTGGGCAAAAACATTCAGTACTTC. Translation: CASSPVGKNIQYF.

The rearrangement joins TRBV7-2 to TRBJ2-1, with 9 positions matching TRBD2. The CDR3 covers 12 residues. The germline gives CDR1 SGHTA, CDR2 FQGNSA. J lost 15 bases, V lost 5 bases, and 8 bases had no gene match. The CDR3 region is CASSPGTSLPFF. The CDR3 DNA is TGTGCCAGCAGCCCAGGGACTAGCTTGCCGTTCTTC.

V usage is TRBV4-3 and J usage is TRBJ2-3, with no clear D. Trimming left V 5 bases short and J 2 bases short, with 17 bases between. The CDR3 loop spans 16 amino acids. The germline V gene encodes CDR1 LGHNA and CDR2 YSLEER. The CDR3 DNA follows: TGCGCCAGCAGCGAAGGGTATAATGAGTACACAGATACGCAGTATTTT. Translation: CASSEGYNEYTDTQYF.

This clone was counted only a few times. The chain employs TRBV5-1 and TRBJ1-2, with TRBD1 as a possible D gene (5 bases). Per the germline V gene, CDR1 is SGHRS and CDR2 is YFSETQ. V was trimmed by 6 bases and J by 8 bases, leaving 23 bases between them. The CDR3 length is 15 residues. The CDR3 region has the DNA TGCGCCAGCATGACCGAGACAGTCTCCTCCAAGGGCTACACCTTC. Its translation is CASMTETVSSKGYTF.

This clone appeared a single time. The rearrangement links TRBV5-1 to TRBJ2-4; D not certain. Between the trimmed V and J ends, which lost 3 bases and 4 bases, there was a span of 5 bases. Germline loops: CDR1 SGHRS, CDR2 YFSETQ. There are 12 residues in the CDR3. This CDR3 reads CASSSDKNIQYF. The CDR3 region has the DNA TGCGCCAGCAGCTCGGATAAAAACATTCAGTACTTC. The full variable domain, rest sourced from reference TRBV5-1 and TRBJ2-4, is KAGVTQTPRYLIKTRGQQVTLSCSPISGHRSVSWYQQTPGQGLQFLFEYFSETQRNKGNFPGRFSGRQFSNSRSEMNVSTLELGDSALYLCASSSDKNIQYFGAGTRLSVL.

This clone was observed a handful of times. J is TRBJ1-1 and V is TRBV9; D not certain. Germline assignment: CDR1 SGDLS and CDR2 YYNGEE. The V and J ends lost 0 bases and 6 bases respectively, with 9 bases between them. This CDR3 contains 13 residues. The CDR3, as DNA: TGTGCCAGCAGCGTAGATGATGGATCTGAAGCTTTCTTT. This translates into CASSVDDGSEAFF.

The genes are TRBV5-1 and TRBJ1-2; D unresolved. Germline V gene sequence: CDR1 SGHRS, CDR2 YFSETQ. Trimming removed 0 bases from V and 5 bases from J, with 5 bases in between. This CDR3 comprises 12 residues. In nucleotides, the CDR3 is TGCGCCAGCAGCTTGGACCCGTATGGCTACACCTTC. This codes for CASSLDPYGYTF.

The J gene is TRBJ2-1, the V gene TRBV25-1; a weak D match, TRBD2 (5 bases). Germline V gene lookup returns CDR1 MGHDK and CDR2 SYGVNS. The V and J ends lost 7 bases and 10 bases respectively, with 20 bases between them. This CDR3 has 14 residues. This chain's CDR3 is CASIAAGRIGEQFF. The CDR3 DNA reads TGTGCCAGCATCGCGGCTGGGAGAATCGGAGAGCAGTTCTTC.

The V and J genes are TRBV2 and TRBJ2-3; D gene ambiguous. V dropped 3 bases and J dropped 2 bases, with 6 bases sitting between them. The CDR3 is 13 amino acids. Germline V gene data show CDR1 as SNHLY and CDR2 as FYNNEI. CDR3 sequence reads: CASSDRNTDTQYF. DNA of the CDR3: TGTGCCAGCAGTGACAGGAACACAGATACGCAGTATTTT.

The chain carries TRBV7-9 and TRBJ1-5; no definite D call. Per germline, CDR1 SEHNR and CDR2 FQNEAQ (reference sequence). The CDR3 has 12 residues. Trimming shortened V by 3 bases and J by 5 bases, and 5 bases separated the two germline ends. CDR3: CASSLGYQPQHF. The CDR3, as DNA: TGTGCCAGCAGCTTGGGCTATCAGCCCCAGCATTTT.

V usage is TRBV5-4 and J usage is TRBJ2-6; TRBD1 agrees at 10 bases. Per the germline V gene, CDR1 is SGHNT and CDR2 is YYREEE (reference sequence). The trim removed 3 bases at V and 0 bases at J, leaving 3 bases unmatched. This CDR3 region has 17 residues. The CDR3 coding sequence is TGTGCCAGCAGCTGGGGACAGGGGAGCTCTGGGGCCAACGTCCTGACTTTC. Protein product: CASSWGQGSSGANVLTF.

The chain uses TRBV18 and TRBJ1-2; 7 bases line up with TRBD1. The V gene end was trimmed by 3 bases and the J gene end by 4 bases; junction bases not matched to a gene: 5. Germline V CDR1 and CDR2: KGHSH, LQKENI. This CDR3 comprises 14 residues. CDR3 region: CASSPETGFYGYTF. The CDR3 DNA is TGTGCCAGCTCACCCGAGACAGGGTTCTATGGCTACACCTTC. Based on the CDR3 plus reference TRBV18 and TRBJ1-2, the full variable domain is NAGVMQNPRHLVRRRGQEARLRCSPMKGHSHVYWYRQLPEEGLKFMVYLQKENIIDESGMPKERFSAEFPKEGPSILRIQQVVRGDSAAYFCASSPETGFYGYTFGSGTRLTVV.

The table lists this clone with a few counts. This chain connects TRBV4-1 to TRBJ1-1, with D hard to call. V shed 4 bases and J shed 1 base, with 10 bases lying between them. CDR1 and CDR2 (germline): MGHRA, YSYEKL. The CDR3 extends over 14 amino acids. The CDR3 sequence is CASSLAGRNTEAFF. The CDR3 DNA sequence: TGCGCCAGCAGCCTAGCCGGACGGAACACTGAAGCTTTCTTT.